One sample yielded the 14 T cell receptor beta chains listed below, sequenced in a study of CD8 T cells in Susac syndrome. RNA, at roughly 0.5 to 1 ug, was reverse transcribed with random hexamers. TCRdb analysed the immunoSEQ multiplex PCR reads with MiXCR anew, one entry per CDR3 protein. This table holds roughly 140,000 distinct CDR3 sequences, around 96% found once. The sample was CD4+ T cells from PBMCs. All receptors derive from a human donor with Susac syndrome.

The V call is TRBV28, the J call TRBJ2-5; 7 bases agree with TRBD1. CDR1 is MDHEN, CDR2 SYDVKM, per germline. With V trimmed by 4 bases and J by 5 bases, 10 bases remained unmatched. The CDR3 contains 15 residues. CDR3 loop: CASSSRGLIAETQYF. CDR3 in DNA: TGTGCCAGCAGTTCGAGGGGGCTTATCGCTGAGACCCAGTACTTC.

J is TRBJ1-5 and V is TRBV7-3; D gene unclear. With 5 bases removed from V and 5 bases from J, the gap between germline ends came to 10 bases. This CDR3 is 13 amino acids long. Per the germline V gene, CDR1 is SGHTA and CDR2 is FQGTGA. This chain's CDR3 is CASSPGLHQPQHF. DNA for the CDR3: TGTGCCAGCAGCCCCGGCCTACATCAGCCCCAGCATTTT.

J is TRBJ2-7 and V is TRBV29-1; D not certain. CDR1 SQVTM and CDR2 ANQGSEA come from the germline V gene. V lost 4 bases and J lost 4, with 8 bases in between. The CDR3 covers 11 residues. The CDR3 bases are TGCAGCGTTGGTCTCCTATACGAGCAGTACTTC. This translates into CSVGLLYEQYF.

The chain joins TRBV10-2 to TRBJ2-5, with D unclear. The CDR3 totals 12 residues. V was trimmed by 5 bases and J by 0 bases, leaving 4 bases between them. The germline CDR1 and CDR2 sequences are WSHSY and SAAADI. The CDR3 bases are TGCGCCAGCAGTTCGTACCAAGAGACCCAGTACTTC. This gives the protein CASSSYQETQYF.

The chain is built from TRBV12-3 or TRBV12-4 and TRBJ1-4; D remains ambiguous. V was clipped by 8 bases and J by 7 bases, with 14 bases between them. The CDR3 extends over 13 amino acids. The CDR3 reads CASLFQKGEKLFF. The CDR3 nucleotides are TGTGCCAGCTTATTTCAGAAGGGTGAAAAACTGTTTTTT.

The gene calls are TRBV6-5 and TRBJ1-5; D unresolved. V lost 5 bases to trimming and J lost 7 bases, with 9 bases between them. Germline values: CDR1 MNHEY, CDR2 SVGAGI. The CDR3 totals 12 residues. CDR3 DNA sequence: TGTGCCAGCAGTGCCCTGGGGCAGCCCCAGCATTTT. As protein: CASSALGQPQHF.

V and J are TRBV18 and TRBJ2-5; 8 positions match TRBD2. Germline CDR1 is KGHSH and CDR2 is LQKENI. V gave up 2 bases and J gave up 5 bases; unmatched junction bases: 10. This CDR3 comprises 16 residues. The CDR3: CASSPGPRGGRETQYF. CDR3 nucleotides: TGTGCCAGCTCACCAGGGCCCCGGGGGGGCCGCGAGACCCAGTACTTC.

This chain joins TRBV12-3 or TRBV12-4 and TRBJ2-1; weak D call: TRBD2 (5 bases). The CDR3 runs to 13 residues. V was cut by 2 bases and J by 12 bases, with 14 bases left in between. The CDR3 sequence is CASSLRTSTLQFF. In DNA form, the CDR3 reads TGTGCCAGCAGTTTACGGACTTCTACATTGCAGTTCTTC.

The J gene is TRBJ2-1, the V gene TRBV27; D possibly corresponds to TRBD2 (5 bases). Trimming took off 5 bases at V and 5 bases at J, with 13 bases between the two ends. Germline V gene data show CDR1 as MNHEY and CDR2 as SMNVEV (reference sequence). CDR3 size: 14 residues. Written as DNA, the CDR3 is TGTGCCAGCAGTAGTACTCGGGAAGACAATGAGCAGTTCTTC. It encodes CASSSTREDNEQFF.

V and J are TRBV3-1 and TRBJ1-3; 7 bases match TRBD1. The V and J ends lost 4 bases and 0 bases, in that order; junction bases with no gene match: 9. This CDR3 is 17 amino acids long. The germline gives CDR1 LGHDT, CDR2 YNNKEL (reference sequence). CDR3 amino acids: CASSLQAGGTSGNTIYF. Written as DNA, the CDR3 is TGTGCCAGCAGCCTTCAAGCAGGGGGGACCTCTGGAAACACCATATATTTT.

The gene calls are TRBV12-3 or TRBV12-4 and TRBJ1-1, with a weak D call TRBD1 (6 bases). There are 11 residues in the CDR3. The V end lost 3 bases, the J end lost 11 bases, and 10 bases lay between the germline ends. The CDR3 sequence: CASSFVGGAFF. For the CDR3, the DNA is TGTGCCAGCAGTTTCGTAGGGGGGGCTTTCTTT.

The CDR3 DNA reads as TGCAGCGTACCGGGACAGGGGGCCGGGTCACCCCTCCACTTT. Amino acids: CSVPGQGAGSPLHF. The chain joins TRBV29-1 to TRBJ1-6; TRBD1 matches 12 bases. The ends lost 6 bases at V and 10 bases at J; junction bases unmatched: 7. The CDR3 runs to 14 residues. Germline loops: CDR1 SQVTM, CDR2 ANQGSEA.

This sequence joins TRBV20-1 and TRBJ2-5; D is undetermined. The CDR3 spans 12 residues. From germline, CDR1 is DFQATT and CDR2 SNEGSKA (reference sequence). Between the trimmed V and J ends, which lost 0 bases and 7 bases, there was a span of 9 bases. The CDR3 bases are TGCAGTGCTAGAGATTTTCTCGGGACCCAGTACTTC. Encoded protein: CSARDFLGTQYF.

CDR3 bases: TGTGCCAGCAGCTTGTCTACGCAAGAGACCCAGTACTTC. It specifies CASSLSTQETQYF. The chain couples TRBV5-4 to TRBJ2-5; no clear D gene. V lost 1 base, J lost 2 bases, and 6 bases lay in between. Germline V gene data show CDR1 as SGHNT and CDR2 as YYREEE (reference sequence). The CDR3 length is 13 residues.